This T cell receptor (beta chain) was recovered during a study of T-cell reconstitution after alpha-beta-depleted transplantation in children. Findings of the study overall: Alpha-beta T cells about two months after transplant reportedly derived from several hundred expanded graft clones.

At least ten counts were recorded for this clonotype. The target antigen is unknown. There are 14 residues in the CDR3. Germline CDR1 DFQATT, CDR2 SNEGSKA (reference sequence). The germline V and J ends were trimmed by 1 base and 3 bases, with 10 bases remaining between them. Unique molecular identifiers were incorporated during preparation of the TCRbeta library. TCRdb fed the PCR reads into MiXCR, producing one record per CDR3 protein. The sample lists almost 250,000 distinct CDR3 sequences, roughly 25% seen once, with roughly 2.6% in the top ten. Sequencing was performed on PBMCs, taken before TCRalphabeta/CD19-depleted stem cell transplant. The sequence came from a girl aged 2 to 10 with Fanconi anemia, due to receive a stem cell transplant. The J gene is TRBJ2-1, the V gene TRBV20-1, with D unclear. The CDR3: CSARGRTYYNEQFF. The CDR3 DNA follows: TGCAGTGCTAGAGGGCGGACGTACTACAATGAGCAGTTCTTC.